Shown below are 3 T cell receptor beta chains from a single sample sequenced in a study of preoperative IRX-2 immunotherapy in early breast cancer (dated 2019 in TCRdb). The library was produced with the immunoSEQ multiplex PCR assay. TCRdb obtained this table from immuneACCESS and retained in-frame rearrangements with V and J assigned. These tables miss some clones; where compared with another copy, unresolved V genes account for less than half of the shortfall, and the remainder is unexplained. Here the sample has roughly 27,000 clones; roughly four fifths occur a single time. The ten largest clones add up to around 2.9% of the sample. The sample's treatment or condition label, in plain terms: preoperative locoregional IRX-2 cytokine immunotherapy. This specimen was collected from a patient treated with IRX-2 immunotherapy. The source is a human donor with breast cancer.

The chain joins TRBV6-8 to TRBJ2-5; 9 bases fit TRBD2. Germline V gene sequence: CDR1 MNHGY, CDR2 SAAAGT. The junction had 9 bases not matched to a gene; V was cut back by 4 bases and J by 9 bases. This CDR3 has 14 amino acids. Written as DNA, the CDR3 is TGTGCCAGCAGTTCTAGCGGGGTGGTTGCGGCCCAGTACTTC. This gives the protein CASSSSGVVAAQYF.

As DNA, the CDR3 is TGTGCCACCAAGAACAGCGGGGGGTCCACAGATACGCAGTATTTT. It translates to CATKNSGGSTDTQYF. This chain joins TRBV15 and TRBJ2-3, with 9 bases lining up with TRBD2. Germline V gene data show CDR1 as LNHNV and CDR2 as YYDKDF (reference sequence). Trimming at V came to 7 bases and at J to 2 bases, leaving 7 bases not matched to a gene. This CDR3 spans 15 amino acids.

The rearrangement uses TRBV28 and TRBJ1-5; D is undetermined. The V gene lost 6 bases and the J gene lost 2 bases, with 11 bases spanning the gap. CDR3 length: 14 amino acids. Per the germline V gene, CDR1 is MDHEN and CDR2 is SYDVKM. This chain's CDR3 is CASRFTGGNQPQHF. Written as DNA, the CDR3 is TGTGCCAGCAGATTTACGGGCGGCAATCAGCCCCAGCATTTT.